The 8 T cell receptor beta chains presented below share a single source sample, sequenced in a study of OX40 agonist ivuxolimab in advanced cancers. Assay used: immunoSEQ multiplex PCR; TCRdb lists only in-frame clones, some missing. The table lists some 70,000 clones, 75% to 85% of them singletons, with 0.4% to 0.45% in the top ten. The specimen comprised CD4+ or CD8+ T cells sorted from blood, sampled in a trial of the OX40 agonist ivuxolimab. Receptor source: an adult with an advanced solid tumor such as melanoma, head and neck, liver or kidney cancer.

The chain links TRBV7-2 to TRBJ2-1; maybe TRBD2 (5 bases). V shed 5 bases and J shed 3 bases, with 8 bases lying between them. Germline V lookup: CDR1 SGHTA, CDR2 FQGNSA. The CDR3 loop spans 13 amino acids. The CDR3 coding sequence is TGTGCCAGCAGCATTACTAGCTACAATGAGCAGTTCTTC. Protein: CASSITSYNEQFF.

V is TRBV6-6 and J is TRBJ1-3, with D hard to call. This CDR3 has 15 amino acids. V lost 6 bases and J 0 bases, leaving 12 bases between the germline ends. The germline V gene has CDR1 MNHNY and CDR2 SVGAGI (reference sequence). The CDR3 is CASRLDGSSGNTIYF. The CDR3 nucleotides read TGTGCCAGCAGATTAGACGGTAGCTCTGGAAACACCATATATTTT.

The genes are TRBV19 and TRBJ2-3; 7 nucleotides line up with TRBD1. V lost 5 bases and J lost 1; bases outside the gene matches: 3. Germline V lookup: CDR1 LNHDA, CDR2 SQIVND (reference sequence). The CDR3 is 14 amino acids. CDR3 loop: CASSYRGGTDTQYF. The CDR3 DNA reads TGTGCCAGTAGTTACAGGGGAGGCACAGATACGCAGTATTTT.

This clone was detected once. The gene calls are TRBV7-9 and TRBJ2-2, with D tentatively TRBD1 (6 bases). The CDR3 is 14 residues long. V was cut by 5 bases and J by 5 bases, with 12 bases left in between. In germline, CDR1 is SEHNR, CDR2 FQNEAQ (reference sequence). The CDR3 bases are TGTGCCAGCAGCCCCGCACAGGGAACCGGGGAGCTGTTTTTT. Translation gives CASSPAQGTGELFF. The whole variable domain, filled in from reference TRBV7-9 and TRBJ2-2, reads DTGVSQNPRHKITKRGQNVTFRCDPISEHNRLYWYRQTLGQGPEFLTYFQNEAQLEKSRLLSDRFSAERPKGSFSTLEIQRTEQGDSAMYLCASSPAQGTGELFFGEGSRLTVL.

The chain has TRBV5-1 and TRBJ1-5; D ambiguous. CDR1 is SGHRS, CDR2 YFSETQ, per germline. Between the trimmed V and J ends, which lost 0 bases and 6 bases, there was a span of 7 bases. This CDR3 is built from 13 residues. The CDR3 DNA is TGCGCCAGCAGCTTGGGAGGGCCTCAGCCCCAGCATTTT. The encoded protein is CASSLGGPQPQHF. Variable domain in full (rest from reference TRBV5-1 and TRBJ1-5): KAGVTQTPRYLIKTRGQQVTLSCSPISGHRSVSWYQQTPGQGLQFLFEYFSETQRNKGNFPGRFSGRQFSNSRSEMNVSTLELGDSALYLCASSLGGPQPQHFGDGTRLSIL.

The CDR3 DNA follows: TGTGCCACCAGCAGAGAGCTTAGCACAGATACGCAGTATTTT. Translating gives CATSRELSTDTQYF. This chain uses TRBV15 with TRBJ2-3; D uncertain. V was trimmed by 0 bases and J by 0 bases, leaving 4 bases between them. CDR1 LNHNV and CDR2 YYDKDF come from the germline V gene (reference sequence). This CDR3 spans 14 amino acids.

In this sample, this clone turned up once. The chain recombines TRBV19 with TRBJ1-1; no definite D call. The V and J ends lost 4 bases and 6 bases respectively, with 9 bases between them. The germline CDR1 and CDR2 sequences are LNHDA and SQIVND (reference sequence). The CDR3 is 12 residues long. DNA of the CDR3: TGTGCCAGTAGTACCCGGTCCTCTGAAGCTTTCTTT. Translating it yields CASSTRSSEAFF.

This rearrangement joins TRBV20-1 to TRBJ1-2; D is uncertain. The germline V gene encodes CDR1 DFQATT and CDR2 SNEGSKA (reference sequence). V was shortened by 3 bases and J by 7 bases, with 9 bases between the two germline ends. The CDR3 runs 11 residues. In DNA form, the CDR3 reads TGCAGTGCTAGTTGGCATAGTGGCTACACCTTC. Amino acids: CSASWHSGYTF.